This entry lists 8 T cell receptor beta chains sequenced from one sample in a study of T cells in Graves' hyperthyroidism and ophthalmopathy. Amplified TCR beta CDR3 regions came from RNA transcripts. TCR CDR3 regions were first amplified by RT-PCR with HTBI primers. MiXCR was run by TCRdb on the multiplex PCR reads, yielding one entry per CDR3 protein. The table includes hundreds of thousands of distinct CDR3 sequences, approximately 18% detected once. The sequenced sample was blood. These receptors were taken from a woman between 50 and 59 years old with Graves' hyperthyroidism that later progressed to Graves' ophthalmopathy.

This clonotype showed up just a few times. This rearrangement joins TRBV20-1 to TRBJ2-1, with 7 bases aligning to TRBD1. CDR3 length: 14 residues. V was clipped by 4 bases and J by 4 bases; unmatched bases: 7. The germline CDR1 and CDR2 sequences are DFQATT and SNEGSKA (reference sequence). Here the CDR3 reads CSATAGTDYNEQFF. The CDR3 DNA is TGCAGTGCTACTGCCGGGACAGATTACAATGAGCAGTTCTTC.

This clonotype was recorded many times. The rearrangement uses TRBV20-1 and TRBJ1-6; 7 bases are shared with TRBD1. The CDR3 runs 18 residues. The V gene's germline CDR1 is DFQATT and CDR2 SNEGSKA (reference sequence). With 0 bases clipped from V and 0 bases from J, the junction kept 8 bases outside the gene matches. The CDR3 is CSARDFTGQSSYNSPLHF. The CDR3 DNA sequence: TGCAGTGCTAGAGATTTCACGGGACAGAGCTCCTATAATTCACCCCTCCACTTT.

This clonotype was picked up many times. This chain joins TRBV11-3 and TRBJ1-1; 7 bases fit TRBD1. CDR1 and CDR2 from the germline V gene are SGHNT and YENEEA. Trimming removed 3 bases from V and 4 bases from J; junction bases left unmatched: 2. The CDR3 runs to 13 residues. This CDR3 is CASSLEGATEAFF. Here the CDR3 DNA reads TGTGCCAGCAGCTTGGAGGGGGCCACTGAAGCTTTCTTT.

This clonotype was picked up a small number of times. This sequence joins TRBV15 and TRBJ1-1; perhaps TRBD1 as D (5 bases). The ends were cut back, 8 bases at V and 4 bases at J, with 11 bases in the middle. In germline, CDR1 is LNHNV, CDR2 YYDKDF (reference sequence). The CDR3 extends over 12 amino acids. CDR3 protein: CATGRGRTEAFF. CDR3 nucleotide sequence: TGTGCCACCGGTCGGGGCCGCACTGAAGCTTTCTTT.

This clonotype showed up just a few times. V is TRBV12-3 or TRBV12-4 and J is TRBJ1-6; no clear D gene. V gave up 6 bases and J gave up 10 bases, with 10 bases separating them. The CDR3 has 12 amino acids. The CDR3 loop reads CASSPPWSPLHF. The CDR3 bases are TGTGCCAGCAGCCCCCCCTGGTCACCCCTCCACTTT.

This clonotype was counted only a few times. This chain uses TRBV19 with TRBJ1-1; possibly TRBD1 for D (6 bases). Germline V gives CDR1 LNHDA, CDR2 SQIVND (reference sequence). Trimming left V 8 bases short and J 0 bases short, with 10 bases between. This CDR3 has 13 residues. The CDR3 sequence: CASVDSLNTEAFF. Here the CDR3 DNA reads TGTGCCAGTGTGGACAGTTTGAACACTGAAGCTTTCTTT. Together with reference TRBV19 and TRBJ1-1, the CDR3 gives the full variable domain: DGGITQSPKYLFRKEGQNVTLSCEQNLNHDAMYWYRQDPGQGLRLIYYSQIVNDFQKGDIAEGYSVSREKKESFPLTVTSAQKNPTAFYLCASVDSLNTEAFFGQGTRLTVV.

This chain connects TRBV19 to TRBJ1-1, with 10 bases aligning to TRBD1. J gave up 6 bases and V 3 bases, and 4 bases lay outside the gene matches. CDR1 is LNHDA and CDR2 is SQIVND in the germline V gene (reference sequence). The CDR3 has 14 amino acids. This CDR3 is CASSMAGTGAEAFF. Written as DNA, the CDR3 is TGTGCCAGTAGTATGGCCGGGACAGGGGCTGAAGCTTTCTTT. The full variable domain, its missing parts supplied by reference TRBV19 and TRBJ1-1, is DGGITQSPKYLFRKEGQNVTLSCEQNLNHDAMYWYRQDPGQGLRLIYYSQIVNDFQKGDIAEGYSVSREKKESFPLTVTSAQKNPTAFYLCASSMAGTGAEAFFGQGTRLTVV.

This clonotype showed up many times. The genes are TRBV18 and TRBJ2-5, with a possible D match to TRBD2 (6 bases). The germline CDR1 and CDR2 sequences are KGHSH and LQKENI. The CDR3 covers 13 residues. Trimming cost V 3 bases and J 12 bases, with 17 bases left between them. CDR3 residues: CASSPDRDSREYF. Written as DNA, the CDR3 is TGTGCCAGCTCACCGGATCGGGACTCCCGGGAGTACTTC.